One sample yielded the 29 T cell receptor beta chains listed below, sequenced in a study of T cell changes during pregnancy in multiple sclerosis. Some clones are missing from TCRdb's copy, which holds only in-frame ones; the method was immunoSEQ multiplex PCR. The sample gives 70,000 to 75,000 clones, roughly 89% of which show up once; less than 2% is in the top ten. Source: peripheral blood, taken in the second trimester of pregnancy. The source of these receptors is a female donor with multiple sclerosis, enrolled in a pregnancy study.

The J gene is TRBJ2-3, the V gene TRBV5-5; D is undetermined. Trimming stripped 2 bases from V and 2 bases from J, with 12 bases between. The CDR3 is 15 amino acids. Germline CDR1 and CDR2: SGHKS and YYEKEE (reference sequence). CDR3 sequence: CASSFSGFYTDTQYF. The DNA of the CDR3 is TGTGCCAGCAGCTTTAGTGGTTTCTACACAGATACGCAGTATTTT.

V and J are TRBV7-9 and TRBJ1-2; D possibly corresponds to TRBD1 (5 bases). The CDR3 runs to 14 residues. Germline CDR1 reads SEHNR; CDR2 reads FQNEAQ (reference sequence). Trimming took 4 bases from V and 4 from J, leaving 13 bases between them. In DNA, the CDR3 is TGTGCCAGCAGCTCATCGACAGCCTTCTATGGCTACACCTTC. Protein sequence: CASSSSTAFYGYTF.

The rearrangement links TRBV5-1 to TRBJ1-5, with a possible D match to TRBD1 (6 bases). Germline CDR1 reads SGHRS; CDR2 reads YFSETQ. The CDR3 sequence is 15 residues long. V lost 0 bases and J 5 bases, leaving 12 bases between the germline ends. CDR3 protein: CASSLGGRGDQPQHF. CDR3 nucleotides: TGCGCCAGCAGCTTGGGGGGGCGCGGAGATCAGCCCCAGCATTTT.

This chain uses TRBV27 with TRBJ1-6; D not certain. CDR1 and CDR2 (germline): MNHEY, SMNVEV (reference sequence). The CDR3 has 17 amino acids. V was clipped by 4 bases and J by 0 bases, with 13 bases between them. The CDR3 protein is CASSWRAQGSYNSPLHF. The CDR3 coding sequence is TGTGCCAGCAGTTGGAGGGCACAAGGCTCCTATAATTCACCCCTCCACTTT.

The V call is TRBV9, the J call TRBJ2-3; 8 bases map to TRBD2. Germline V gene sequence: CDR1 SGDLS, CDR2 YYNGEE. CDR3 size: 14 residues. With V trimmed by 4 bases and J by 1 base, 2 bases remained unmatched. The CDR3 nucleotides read TGTGCCAGCAGCTCGGGGGGGGGCACAGATACGCAGTATTTT. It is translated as CASSSGGGTDTQYF.

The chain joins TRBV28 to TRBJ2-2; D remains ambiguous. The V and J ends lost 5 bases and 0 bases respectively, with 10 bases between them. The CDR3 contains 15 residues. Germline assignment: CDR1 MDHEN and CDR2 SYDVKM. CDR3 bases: TGTGCCAGCAGTCCCCCCCGCGCGAACACCGGGGAGCTGTTTTTT. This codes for CASSPPRANTGELFF.

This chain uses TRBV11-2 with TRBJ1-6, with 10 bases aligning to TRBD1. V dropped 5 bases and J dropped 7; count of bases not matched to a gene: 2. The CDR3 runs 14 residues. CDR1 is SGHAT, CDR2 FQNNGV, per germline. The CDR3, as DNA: TGTGCCAGCAGCGCGGACAGGGGGAATTCACCCCTCCACTTT. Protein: CASSADRGNSPLHF.

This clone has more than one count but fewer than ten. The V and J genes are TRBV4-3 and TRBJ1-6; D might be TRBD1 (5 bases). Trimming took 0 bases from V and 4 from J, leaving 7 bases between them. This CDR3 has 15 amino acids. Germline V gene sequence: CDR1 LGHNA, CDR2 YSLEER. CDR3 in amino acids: CASSQDRDYNSPLHF. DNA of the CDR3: TGCGCCAGCAGCCAAGACAGGGATTATAATTCACCCCTCCACTTT.

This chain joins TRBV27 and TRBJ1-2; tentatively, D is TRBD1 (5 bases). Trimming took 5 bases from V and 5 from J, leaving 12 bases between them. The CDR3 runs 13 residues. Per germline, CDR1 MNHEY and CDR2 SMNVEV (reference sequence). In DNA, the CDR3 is TGTGCCAGCAGTAGACGGGGGGGGTATGGCTACACCTTC. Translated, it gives CASSRRGGYGYTF.

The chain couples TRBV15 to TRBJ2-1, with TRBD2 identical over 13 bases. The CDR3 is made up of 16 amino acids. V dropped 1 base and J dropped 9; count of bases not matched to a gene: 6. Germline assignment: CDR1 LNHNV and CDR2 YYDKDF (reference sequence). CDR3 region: CATSRGLAGGGAEQFF. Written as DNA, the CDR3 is TGTGCCACCAGCAGAGGACTAGCGGGAGGTGGGGCTGAGCAGTTCTTC. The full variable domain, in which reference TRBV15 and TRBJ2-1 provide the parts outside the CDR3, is DAMVIQNPRYQVTQFGKPVTLSCSQTLNHNVMYWYQQKSSQAPKLLFHYYDKDFNNEADTPDNFQSRRPNTSFCFLDIRSPGLGDTAMYLCATSRGLAGGGAEQFFGPGTRLTVL.

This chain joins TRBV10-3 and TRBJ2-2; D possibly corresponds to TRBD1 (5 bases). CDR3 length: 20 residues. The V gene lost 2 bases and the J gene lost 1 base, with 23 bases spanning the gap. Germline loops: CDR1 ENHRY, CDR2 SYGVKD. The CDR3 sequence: CAISEPTARTNNQNTGELFF. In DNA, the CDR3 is TGTGCCATCAGTGAGCCGACGGCCAGGACAAATAATCAGAACACCGGGGAGCTGTTTTTT.

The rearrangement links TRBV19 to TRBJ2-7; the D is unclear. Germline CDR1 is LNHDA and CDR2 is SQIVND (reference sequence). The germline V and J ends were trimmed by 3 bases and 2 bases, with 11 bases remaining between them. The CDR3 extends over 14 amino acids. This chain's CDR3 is CASSISSATYEQYF. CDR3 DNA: TGTGCCAGTAGTATCTCCAGCGCGACCTACGAGCAGTACTTC.

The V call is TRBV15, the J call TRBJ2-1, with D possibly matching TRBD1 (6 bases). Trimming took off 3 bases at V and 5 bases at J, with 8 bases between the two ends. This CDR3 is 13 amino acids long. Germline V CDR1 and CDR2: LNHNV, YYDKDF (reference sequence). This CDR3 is CATSRTGNNEQFF. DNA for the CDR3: TGTGCCACCAGCAGGACAGGCAACAATGAGCAGTTCTTC.

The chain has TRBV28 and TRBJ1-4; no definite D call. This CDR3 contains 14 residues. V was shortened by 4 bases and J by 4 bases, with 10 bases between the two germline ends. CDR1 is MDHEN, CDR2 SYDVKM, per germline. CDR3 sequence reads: CASSYPGSNEKLFF. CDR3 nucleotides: TGTGCCAGCAGTTACCCGGGGAGTAATGAAAAACTGTTTTTT. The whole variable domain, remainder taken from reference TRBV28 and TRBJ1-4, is DVKVTQSSRYLVKRTGEKVFLECVQDMDHENMFWYRQDPGLGLRLIYFSYDVKMKEKGDIPEGYSVSREKKERFSLILESASTNQTSMYLCASSYPGSNEKLFFGSGTQLSVL.

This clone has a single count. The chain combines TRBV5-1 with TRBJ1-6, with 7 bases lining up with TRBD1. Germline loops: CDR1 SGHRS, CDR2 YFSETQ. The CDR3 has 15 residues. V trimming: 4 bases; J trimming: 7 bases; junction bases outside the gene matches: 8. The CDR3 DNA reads TGCGCCAGCAGCCCCGAGGGGGCGAGAAATTCACCCCTCCACTTT. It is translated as CASSPEGARNSPLHF.

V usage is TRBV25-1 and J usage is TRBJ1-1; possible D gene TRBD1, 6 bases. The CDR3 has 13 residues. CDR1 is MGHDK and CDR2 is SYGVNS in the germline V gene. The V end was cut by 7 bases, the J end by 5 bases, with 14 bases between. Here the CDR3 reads CASTHRVGTEAFF. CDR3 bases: TGTGCCAGCACCCACAGGGTCGGTACTGAAGCTTTCTTT.

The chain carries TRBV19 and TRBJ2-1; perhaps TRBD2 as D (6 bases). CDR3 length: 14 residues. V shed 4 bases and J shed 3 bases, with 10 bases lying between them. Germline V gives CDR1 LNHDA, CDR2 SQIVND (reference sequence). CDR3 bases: TGTGCCAGTAGTACCCCGGGACTCTACAATGAGCAGTTCTTC. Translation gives CASSTPGLYNEQFF.

The CDR3 loop is CASSQERKLFF. The CDR3 DNA follows: TGCGCCAGCAGCCAAGAGCGGAAACTGTTTTTT. The chain is built from TRBV4-1 and TRBJ1-4; D gene unclear. Germline V gene sequence: CDR1 MGHRA, CDR2 YSYEKL. This CDR3 is 11 amino acids long. V gave up 0 bases and J gave up 11 bases, with 4 bases separating them.

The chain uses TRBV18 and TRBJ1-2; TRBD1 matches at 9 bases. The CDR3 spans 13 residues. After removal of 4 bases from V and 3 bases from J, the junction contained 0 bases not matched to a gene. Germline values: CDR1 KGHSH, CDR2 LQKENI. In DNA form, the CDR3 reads TGTGCCAGCTCACGGACAGGGGACTATGGCTACACCTTC. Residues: CASSRTGDYGYTF.

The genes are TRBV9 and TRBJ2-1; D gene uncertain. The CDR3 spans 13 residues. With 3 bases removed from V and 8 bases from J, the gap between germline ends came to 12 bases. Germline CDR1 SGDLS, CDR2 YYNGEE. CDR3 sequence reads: CASSARPADEQFF. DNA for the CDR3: TGTGCCAGCAGCGCTCGGCCCGCGGATGAGCAGTTCTTC.

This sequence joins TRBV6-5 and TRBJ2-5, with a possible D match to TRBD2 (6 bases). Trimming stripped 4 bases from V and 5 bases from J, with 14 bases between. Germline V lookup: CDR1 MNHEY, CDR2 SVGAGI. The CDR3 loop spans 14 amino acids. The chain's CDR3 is CASSSPGLSETQYF. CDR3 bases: TGTGCCAGCAGTTCCCCCGGACTATCGGAGACCCAGTACTTC.

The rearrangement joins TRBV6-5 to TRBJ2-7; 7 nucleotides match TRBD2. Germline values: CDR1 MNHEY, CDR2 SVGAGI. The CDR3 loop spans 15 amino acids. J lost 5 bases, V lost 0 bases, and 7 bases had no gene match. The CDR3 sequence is CASSYSSGTFDEQYF. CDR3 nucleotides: TGTGCCAGCAGTTACTCGAGCGGGACTTTCGACGAGCAGTACTTC.

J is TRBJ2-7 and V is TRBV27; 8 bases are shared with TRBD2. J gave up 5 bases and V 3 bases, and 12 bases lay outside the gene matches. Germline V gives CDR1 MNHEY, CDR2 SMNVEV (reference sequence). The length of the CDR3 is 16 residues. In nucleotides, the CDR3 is TGTGCCAGCAGTTTGCTCGTCGCGGGAGGTCCCGACGAGCAGTACTTC. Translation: CASSLLVAGGPDEQYF.

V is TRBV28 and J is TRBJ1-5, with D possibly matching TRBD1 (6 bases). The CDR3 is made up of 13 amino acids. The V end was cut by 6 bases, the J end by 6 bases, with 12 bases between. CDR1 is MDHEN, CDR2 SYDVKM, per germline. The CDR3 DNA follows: TGTGCCAGCAGAAAGGCAGGGGCTCAGCCCCAGCATTTT. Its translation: CASRKAGAQPQHF.

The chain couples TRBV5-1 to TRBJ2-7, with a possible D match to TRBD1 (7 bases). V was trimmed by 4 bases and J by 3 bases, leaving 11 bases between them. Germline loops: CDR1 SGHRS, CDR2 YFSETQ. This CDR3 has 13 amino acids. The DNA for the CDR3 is TGCGCCAGCAGCGCGGGACAGTACTACGAGCAGTACTTC. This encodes CASSAGQYYEQYF.

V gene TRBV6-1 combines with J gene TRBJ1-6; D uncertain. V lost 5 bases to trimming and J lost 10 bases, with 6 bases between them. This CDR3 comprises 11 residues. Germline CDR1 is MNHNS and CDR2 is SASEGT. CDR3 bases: TGTGCCAGCAGTATACAGTCACCCCTCCACTTT. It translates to CASSIQSPLHF.

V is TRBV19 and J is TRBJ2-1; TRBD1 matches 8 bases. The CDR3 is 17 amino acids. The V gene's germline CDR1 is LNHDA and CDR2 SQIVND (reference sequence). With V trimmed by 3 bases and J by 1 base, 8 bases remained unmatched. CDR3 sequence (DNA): TGTGCCAGTAGTATCGGACAGGGACGAAGTTCCTACAATGAGCAGTTCTTC. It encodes CASSIGQGRSSYNEQFF. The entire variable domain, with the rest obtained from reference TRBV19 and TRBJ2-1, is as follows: DGGITQSPKYLFRKEGQNVTLSCEQNLNHDAMYWYRQDPGQGLRLIYYSQIVNDFQKGDIAEGYSVSREKKESFPLTVTSAQKNPTAFYLCASSIGQGRSSYNEQFFGPGTRLTVL.

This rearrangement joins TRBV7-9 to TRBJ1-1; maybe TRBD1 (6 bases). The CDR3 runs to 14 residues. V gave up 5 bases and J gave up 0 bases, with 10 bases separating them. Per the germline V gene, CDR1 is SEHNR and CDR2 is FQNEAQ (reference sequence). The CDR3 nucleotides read TGTGCCAGCAGCCCAGGACAGATGAACACTGAAGCTTTCTTT. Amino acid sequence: CASSPGQMNTEAFF.

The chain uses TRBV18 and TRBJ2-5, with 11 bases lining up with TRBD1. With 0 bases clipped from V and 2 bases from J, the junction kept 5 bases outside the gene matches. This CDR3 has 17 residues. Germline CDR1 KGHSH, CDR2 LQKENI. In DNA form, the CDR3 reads TGTGCCAGCTCACCACCTTCAGGACAGGGGGCTCAAGAGACCCAGTACTTC. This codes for CASSPPSGQGAQETQYF. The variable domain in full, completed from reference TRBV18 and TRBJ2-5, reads NAGVMQNPRHLVRRRGQEARLRCSPMKGHSHVYWYRQLPEEGLKFMVYLQKENIIDESGMPKERFSAEFPKEGPSILRIQQVVRGDSAAYFCASSPPSGQGAQETQYFGPGTRLLVL.